These 27 T cell receptor beta chains share one sample of origin, sequenced in a study of T cells in Graves' hyperthyroidism and ophthalmopathy. From RNA transcripts, TCR beta CDR3 regions were amplified. The primer set for the first-round RT-PCR of the TCR CDR3 was HTBI. TCRdb redid the calling of the multiplex PCR reads with MiXCR, one entry per CDR3 protein. Seen here are 200,000 to 300,000 distinct CDR3 sequences, roughly 15% observed once, and the top ten hold around 26%. Sequencing was carried out using blood. These receptors originate from a woman younger than 35 with Graves' ophthalmopathy.

This clonotype was observed a few times. This rearrangement joins TRBV7-2 to TRBJ1-1; D is ambiguous. Trimming took 1 base from V and 2 from J, leaving 11 bases between them. The CDR3 has 15 amino acids. Germline V gene lookup returns CDR1 SGHTA and CDR2 FQGNSA. The CDR3 sequence is CASSLDGVLNTEAFF. In nucleotides, the CDR3 is TGTGCCAGCAGCTTAGATGGGGTCCTCAACACTGAAGCTTTCTTT.

This clonotype showed up many times. This chain links TRBV20-1 with TRBJ2-7, with 11 bases fitting TRBD2. With 6 bases clipped from V and 3 bases from J, the junction kept 7 bases outside the gene matches. This CDR3 comprises 14 residues. Germline V gene lookup returns CDR1 DFQATT and CDR2 SNEGSKA (reference sequence). The DNA for the CDR3 is TGCAGTGCGGAAGGGACTAGCGGAATCTACGAGCAGTACTTC. Translated, it gives CSAEGTSGIYEQYF.

V is TRBV12-3 or TRBV12-4 and J is TRBJ2-3, with D perhaps TRBD2 (5 bases). The CDR3 is 12 amino acids. Trimming pared 5 bases from V and 4 bases from J, leaving 7 bases between. The CDR3 loop is CASSAGADTQYF. The CDR3 DNA reads as TGTGCCAGCAGTGCCGGGGCAGATACGCAGTATTTT.

There are many counts of this clonotype. This rearrangement joins TRBV5-1 to TRBJ2-7; 7 bases are a match to TRBD1. Trimming removed 1 base from V and 7 bases from J; junction bases left unmatched: 8. The CDR3 covers 14 residues. Germline values: CDR1 SGHRS, CDR2 YFSETQ. CDR3 bases: TGCGCCAGCAGCTTGACAGGGGACCCCGGTGAGCAGTACTTC. Translation: CASSLTGDPGEQYF.

This clonotype appeared a few times. The V gene is TRBV3-1, the J gene TRBJ1-1; 7 nucleotides align to TRBD1. Per germline, CDR1 LGHDT and CDR2 YNNKEL (reference sequence). V was pared by 6 bases and J by 3 bases, with 7 bases of the junction left unmatched. This CDR3 has 14 residues. DNA for the CDR3: TGTGCCAGCAGAACGACAGGGAGGGACACTGAAGCTTTCTTT. It is translated as CASRTTGRDTEAFF. The full variable domain, completed using reference TRBV3-1 and TRBJ1-1, is DTAVSQTPKYLVTQMGNDKSIKCEQNLGHDTMYWYKQDSKKFLKIMFSYNNKELIINETVPNRFSPKSPDKAHLNLHINSLELGDSAVYFCASRTTGRDTEAFFGQGTRLTVV.

This clonotype was counted at least ten times. The rearrangement uses TRBV11-2 and TRBJ2-3; TRBD2 matches at 7 bases. The germline CDR1 and CDR2 sequences are SGHAT and FQNNGV. This CDR3 comprises 16 residues. V was clipped by 5 bases and J by 0 bases; unmatched bases: 8. CDR3: CASSRLSGQSTDTQYF. CDR3 coding DNA: TGTGCCAGCAGCCGTCTTAGCGGGCAAAGCACAGATACGCAGTATTTT.

The rearrangement joins TRBV3-1 to TRBJ2-7; TRBD1 matches 8 bases. CDR3 length: 15 amino acids. V dropped 1 base and J dropped 4; count of bases not matched to a gene: 6. CDR1 is LGHDT and CDR2 is YNNKEL in the germline V gene (reference sequence). CDR3 DNA: TGTGCCAGCAGCCAAGGCGCAGGGGGCGCGTACGAGCAGTACTTC. It yields the protein CASSQGAGGAYEQYF.

This clonotype was seen ten or more times. The chain couples TRBV20-1 to TRBJ1-2, with 8 nucleotides matching TRBD1. Per germline, CDR1 DFQATT and CDR2 SNEGSKA (reference sequence). CDR3 size: 10 residues. J was trimmed by 11 bases and V by 6 bases; bases with no gene match: 5. CDR3 bases: TGCAGTGCACACGGACAGGGTTACACCTTC. Its protein product is CSAHGQGYTF.

This clonotype has a count of ten or more. CDR3 in amino acids: CASREPGQDYYGYTF. The CDR3 DNA reads TGTGCCAGCAGAGAACCGGGACAGGACTACTATGGCTACACCTTC. This chain links TRBV28 with TRBJ1-2, with 8 bases matching TRBD1. V dropped 6 bases and J dropped 3; count of bases not matched to a gene: 9. CDR3 size: 15 residues. Germline V CDR1 and CDR2: MDHEN, SYDVKM.

This clonotype was detected ten times or more. This chain uses TRBV11-3 with TRBJ2-4; weak D call: TRBD1 (5 bases). The germline V gene has CDR1 SGHNT and CDR2 YENEEA. Trimming removed 0 bases from V and 4 bases from J, with 16 bases in between. This CDR3 has 17 amino acids. The CDR3 loop reads CASSLDGHLGAKNIQYF. In DNA, the CDR3 is TGTGCCAGCAGCTTAGATGGACACCTTGGGGCTAAAAACATTCAGTACTTC.

This clonotype was picked up many times. The chain links TRBV13 to TRBJ1-5; D is undetermined. Trimming stripped 1 base from V and 6 bases from J, with 7 bases between. This CDR3 has 13 amino acids. Germline values: CDR1 PRHDT, CDR2 FYEKMQ (reference sequence). The CDR3: CASSLDKSQPQHF. DNA for the CDR3: TGTGCCAGCAGCTTAGACAAGAGTCAGCCCCAGCATTTT.

The gene calls are TRBV4-2 and TRBJ2-7; 13 bases align to TRBD2. The CDR3 is made up of 17 amino acids. The ends lost 3 bases at V and 1 base at J; junction bases unmatched: 6. Germline V gene data show CDR1 as LGHNA and CDR2 as YNFKEQ. CDR3 sequence reads: CASSHLGTSGASYEQYF. The CDR3 coding sequence is TGTGCCAGCAGCCACCTCGGGACTAGCGGGGCATCCTACGAGCAGTACTTC.

This clonotype was detected a few times. This may stem from a read error, because a much larger clone lies one nucleotide away. The chain joins TRBV4-1 to TRBJ2-7; no clear D. This CDR3 has 13 amino acids. V was cut by 1 base and J by 7 bases, with 11 bases left in between. The germline gives CDR1 MGHRA, CDR2 YSYEKL. The CDR3 here is CASSQVGRDEQYF. The CDR3 DNA reads TGCGCCAGCAGCCAAGTCGGGCGCGATGAGCAGTACTTC.

This clonotype was seen ten or more times. J is TRBJ1-1 and V is TRBV7-3; no firm D call. V gave up 4 bases and J gave up 11 bases, with 14 bases separating them. The CDR3 has 12 residues. Germline CDR1 is SGHTA and CDR2 is FQGTGA. CDR3 coding DNA: TGTGCCAGCAGCTCGAAAGCTGGGGTCGCTTTCTTT. Its protein is CASSSKAGVAFF.

Only a few counts were recorded for this clonotype. J is TRBJ2-1 and V is TRBV29-1; the match to TRBD2 covers 15 bases. CDR1 is SQVTM, CDR2 ANQGSEA, per germline. V was pared by 6 bases and J by 5 bases, with 11 bases of the junction left unmatched. CDR3 length equals 17 residues. CDR3 region: CSVCLIGTSGRNNEQFF. The CDR3 DNA sequence: TGCAGCGTCTGTTTGATCGGGACTAGCGGGAGGAACAATGAGCAGTTCTTC.

This clonotype has ten or more counts. The chain is built from TRBV6-2 or TRBV6-3 and TRBJ1-1; no reliable D call. Trimming pared 9 bases from V and 1 base from J, leaving 9 bases between. CDR3 length equals 12 residues. CDR1 is MNHEY, CDR2 SVGEGT, per germline. CDR3 loop: CASRYGNTEAFF. For the CDR3, the DNA is TGTGCCAGTCGGTATGGGAACACTGAAGCTTTCTTT.

This clonotype was detected ten times or more. This rearrangement joins TRBV7-2 to TRBJ1-4, with D unresolved. Germline V gives CDR1 SGHTA, CDR2 FQGNSA. This CDR3 is built from 15 residues. Trimming took 2 bases from V and 5 from J, leaving 12 bases between them. CDR3 DNA sequence: TGTGCCAGCAGCTTATTGGGTCTGGAGAATGAAAAACTGTTTTTT. Translation: CASSLLGLENEKLFF. The complete variable domain, with remaining parts taken from reference TRBV7-2 and TRBJ1-4, reads GAGVSQSPSNKVTEKGKDVELRCDPISGHTALYWYRQSLGQGLEFLIYFQGNSAPDKSGLPSDRFSAERTGGSVSTLTIQRTQQEDSAVYLCASSLLGLENEKLFFGSGTQLSVL.

There are many counts of this clonotype. This sequence joins TRBV9 and TRBJ2-3; 11 nucleotides agree with TRBD2. The trim removed 2 bases at V and 4 bases at J, leaving 6 bases unmatched. CDR1 is SGDLS, CDR2 YYNGEE, per germline. The CDR3 is 16 amino acids. The CDR3 sequence is CASSVQIAGGADTQYF. The DNA for the CDR3 is TGTGCCAGCAGCGTCCAGATAGCGGGAGGGGCAGATACGCAGTATTTT. Full variable domain (missing parts from reference TRBV9 and TRBJ2-3): DSGVTQTPKHLITATGQRVTLRCSPRSGDLSVYWYQQSLDQGLQFLIQYYNGEERAKGNILERFSAQQFPDLHSELNLSSLELGDSALYFCASSVQIAGGADTQYFGPGTRLTVL.

In this sample, this clonotype turned up many times. The J gene is TRBJ1-1, the V gene TRBV6-1; 9 bases fit TRBD1. Germline V gives CDR1 MNHNS, CDR2 SASEGT. The V gene end was trimmed by 6 bases and the J gene end by 1 base; junction bases not matched to a gene: 3. This CDR3 region has 14 residues. The CDR3 DNA reads as TGTGCCAGCAGATTGACAGGGGGGAACACTGAAGCTTTCTTT. As protein: CASRLTGGNTEAFF.

The chain uses TRBV6-2 or TRBV6-3 and TRBJ2-3; TRBD2 aligns across 12 bases. V lost 5 bases, J lost 6 bases, and 15 bases stayed unmatched. The germline CDR1 and CDR2 sequences are MNHEY and SVGEGT. The CDR3 consists of 18 residues. CDR3 amino acids: CASSPTGTSGPPMDTQYF. The CDR3 DNA follows: TGTGCCAGCAGTCCGACCGGGACTAGCGGGCCGCCCATGGATACGCAGTATTTT.

This clonotype was seen many times. The chain employs TRBV7-3 and TRBJ2-7; D is uncertain. Germline lookup yields CDR1 SGHTA and CDR2 FQGTGA. The ends were cut back, 2 bases at V and 1 base at J, with 9 bases in the middle. The CDR3 consists of 14 residues. The CDR3 reads CASSLGARSYEQYF. For the CDR3, the DNA is TGTGCCAGCAGCTTAGGCGCCAGATCCTACGAGCAGTACTTC.

In this sample, this clonotype turned up many times. CDR3 coding DNA: TGCGCCAGCAGCCTACGCGGGACTAGCGGGGGCTCGGCGGGAGAGCAGTACTTC. Its translation is CASSLRGTSGGSAGEQYF. J is TRBJ2-7 and V is TRBV5-1; 14 positions match TRBD2. J gave up 7 bases and V 4 bases, and 16 bases lay outside the gene matches. The CDR3 extends over 18 amino acids. Looked up from germline, CDR1 is SGHRS and CDR2 is YFSETQ.

The chain recombines TRBV14 with TRBJ2-1; D uncertain. The CDR3 consists of 15 residues. Germline V gene data show CDR1 as SGHDN and CDR2 as FVKESK. The V and J ends lost 2 bases and 4 bases respectively, with 12 bases between them. CDR3 nucleotide sequence: TGTGCCAGCAGCCAAAGGCAAGGGTCGTACAATGAGCAGTTCTTC. Its protein is CASSQRQGSYNEQFF.

Ten or more counts support this clonotype. The rearrangement links TRBV2 to TRBJ1-1; D is ambiguous. The CDR3 length is 14 residues. The V gene's germline CDR1 is SNHLY and CDR2 FYNNEI. V dropped 1 base and J dropped 1 base, with 7 bases sitting between them. The CDR3 loop is CASSEGFWNTEAFF. CDR3 bases: TGTGCCAGCAGTGAAGGGTTTTGGAACACTGAAGCTTTCTTT.

Comment on this clonotype: This may come from a read error, since a much larger clone is one base off. This chain connects TRBV5-1 to TRBJ1-1; the D is unclear. V lost 0 bases, J lost 4 bases, and 13 bases lay in between. Germline V CDR1 and CDR2: SGHRS, YFSETQ. This CDR3 has 15 amino acids. The CDR3 reads CASSLVPGGSTEAFF. In nucleotides, the CDR3 is TGCGCCAGCAGCTTGGTGCCGGGTGGCAGCACTGAAGCTTTCTTT.

CDR3 coding DNA: TGTGCCAGCAGCGTAGGCTCTATCCTAGCGGGTTACAATGAGCAGTTCTTC. Translation gives CASSVGSILAGYNEQFF. The chain employs TRBV9 and TRBJ2-1; 8 bases align to TRBD2. The CDR3 sequence is 17 residues long. CDR1 is SGDLS and CDR2 is YYNGEE in the germline V gene. V shed 0 bases and J 4 bases; nucleotides not matched to a gene: 9.

This clonotype has only a few counts. It may be a read error: a sequence one base away is much more abundant. The conserved final phenylalanine or tryptophan is absent from the CDR3, which likely points to a read error. The chain is built from TRBV5-1 and TRBJ1-1; no firm D call. Germline V gene lookup returns CDR1 SGHRS and CDR2 YFSETQ. V gave up 1 base and J gave up 3 bases, with 13 bases separating them. This CDR3 is 15 amino acids long. CDR3 nucleotide sequence: TGCGCCAGCAGCTTGTATCCGGGAATGGACACTGAAGCTTTCCTT. Protein product: CASSLYPGMDTEAFL.